This TCR beta chain comes out of a study of T-cell reconstitution after alpha-beta-depleted transplantation in children. Unique molecular identifiers tagged the TCRbeta library. TCRdb re-derived calls from the PCR reads in MiXCR, one entry per CDR3 protein. The repertoire holds roughly 670,000 distinct CDR3 sequences, with about 12% as singletons. Looked up from germline, CDR1 is DFQATT and CDR2 is SNEGSKA (reference sequence). The CDR3 has 14 residues. This clonotype was seen repeatedly, ten times or more. Its antigen is unidentified. Sequence at one end of the junction differs from germline and may be a read error. Study-level findings and limits: The origin of high day-60 TCRbeta diversity in some patients lay in surviving recipient T cells and thymic progenitors.

The source material was PBMCs, sampled before TCRalphabeta/CD19-depleted stem cell transplant. J is TRBJ1-4 and V is TRBV20-1, with a possible D match to TRBD1 (6 bases). The sequence was collected from a girl aged 2 to 9 with congenital amegakaryocytic thrombocytopenia, due to receive a stem cell transplant. The CDR3 DNA is TGCAGTGCCAGAGGGGGGGGGCTCAATGAAAAACTGTTTTTT. Its protein product is CSARGGGLNEKLFF.